This T cell receptor (beta chain) was recorded in a study of T cells after yellow fever vaccination. About this clonotype itself: Its antigen is not known.

This CDR3 has 17 amino acids. Losses at the gene ends were 1 base for V and 3 bases for J; bases not matched to a gene: 8. CDR1 is SGHAT, CDR2 FQNNGV, per germline. TCRdb used MiXCR to reprocess the 5' RACE reads, holding one entry per CDR3 protein. The repertoire holds about 300,000 distinct CDR3 sequences, with approximately 4.2% as singletons. Study outcomes and limitations: The booster saw the reappearance of most primary-vaccination clones (around 96% CD4, 80% to 90% CD8). In FACS-sorted repertoires, abundant clonotypes from the bulk population could appear as contaminants.

The sequence derives from a young man who received the YFV17D yellow fever vaccine. The sequencing here drew on PBMCs, taken 5 days after the yellow fever booster vaccination. V is TRBV11-2 and J is TRBJ2-1; 8 nucleotides align to TRBD1. For the CDR3, the DNA is TGTGCCAGCAGCTTAGGAGACAGGACAGGGAGCTACAATGAGCAGTTCTTC. Protein: CASSLGDRTGSYNEQFF.